This T cell receptor beta chain was recorded in a study of CD8 T cells in Susac syndrome. On the study more broadly: Intravenous immunoglobulin alone or corticosteroids were being given to patients with Susac syndrome at blood draw, unless they were therapy-naive.

Broader study findings: Among active patients and in TEMRA cells, CD8+ clonal expansion in Susac reached its peak.

Negative isolation yielded CD8+ and CD4+ T cells; FACS enriched TEMRA cells. The germline V gene encodes CDR1 MGHDK and CDR2 SYGVNS. V lost 4 bases, J lost 5 bases, and 4 bases stayed unmatched. This CDR3 has 13 amino acids. Random hexamers were used to reverse transcribe an amount of about 0.45 to 1 ug RNA. TCRdb processed the immunoSEQ multiplex PCR reads anew with MiXCR; each CDR3 protein has one entry. The sample includes about 110,000 distinct CDR3 sequences, approximately 94% of them seen just once. Turning to this clonotype: Its antigen is unknown.

What was sequenced was CD8+ T cells from PBMCs. The rearrangement uses TRBV25-1 and TRBJ1-1, with 7 bases aligning to TRBD1. This sequence originates from a human donor with Susac syndrome. The CDR3 loop reads CASSANRGTEAFF. CDR3 sequence (DNA): TGTGCCAGCAGTGCCAACAGGGGTACTGAAGCTTTCTTT. Full variable domain (outside the CDR3, taken from reference TRBV25-1 and TRBJ1-1): EADIYQTPRYLVIGTGKKITLECSQTMGHDKMYWYQQDPGMELHLIHYSYGVNSTEKGDLSSESTVSRIRTEHFPLTLESARPSHTSQYLCASSANRGTEAFFGQGTRLTVV.